The clone carrying this TCR beta chain was detected only once. The antigen is not known. This likely comes from a read error, as the CDR3 has no conserved phenylalanine or tryptophan at its end. The sample comes from a study of prognosis after radiotherapy for stage I lung cancer. Starting from genomic DNA, TCR beta CDR3 was amplified through two-round multiplex PCR. Amplification in first-round PCR relied on primers specific to each TRBV and TRBJ gene. TCRdb re-called the multiplex PCR reads through MiXCR, storing one row per CDR3 protein. Of about 16,000 distinct CDR3 sequences in the sample, around 32% are singletons; the top ten hold around 27%. Overall study results and limits: Diminished Shannon entropy following stereotactic body radiation therapy characterized patients who developed distant metastases. Unique TCR clone counts went down once patients had stereotactic body radiation therapy, median around 10,000 versus 6,900. As reported, TRBV and TRBJ gene usage differed between patients who had metastases and those who did not.

The V gene end was trimmed by 5 bases and the J gene end by 9 bases; junction bases not matched to a gene: 18. This CDR3 spans 17 amino acids. Germline assignment: CDR1 SEHNR and CDR2 FQNEAQ (reference sequence). The chain uses TRBV7-9 and TRBJ2-1, with 8 bases matching TRBD2. This sequence originates from a donor at least 50 years old with non-small cell lung cancer. The sequencing here drew on PBMCs, taken before or after stereotactic body radiation therapy (not recorded which). The CDR3: CASSQARSGGLWCEQFS. As DNA, the CDR3 is TGTGCCAGCAGCCAAGCCAGATCGGGGGGGCTATGGTGTGAGCAGTTCTCC.